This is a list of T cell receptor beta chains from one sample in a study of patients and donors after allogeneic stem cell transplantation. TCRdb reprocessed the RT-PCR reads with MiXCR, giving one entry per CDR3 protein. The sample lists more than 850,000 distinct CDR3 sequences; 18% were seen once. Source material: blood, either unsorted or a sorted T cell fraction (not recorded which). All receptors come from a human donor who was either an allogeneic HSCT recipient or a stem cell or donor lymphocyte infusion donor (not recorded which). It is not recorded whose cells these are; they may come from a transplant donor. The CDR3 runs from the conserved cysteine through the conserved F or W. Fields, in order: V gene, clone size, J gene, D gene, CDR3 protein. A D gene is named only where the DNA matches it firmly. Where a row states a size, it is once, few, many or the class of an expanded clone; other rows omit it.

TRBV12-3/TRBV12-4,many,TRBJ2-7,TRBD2,CATARGVYEQYF
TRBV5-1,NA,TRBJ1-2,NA,CASSYGGGDGYTF
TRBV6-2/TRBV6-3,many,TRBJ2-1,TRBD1,CASSYSLPGQGGNEQFF
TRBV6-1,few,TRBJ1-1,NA,CASTGMNTEAFF
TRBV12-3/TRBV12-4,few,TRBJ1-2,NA,CASSLVRVNYGYTF
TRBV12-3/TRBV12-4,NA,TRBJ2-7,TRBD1,CASSPDRVMGNF
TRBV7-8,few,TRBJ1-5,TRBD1,CASSPRTGPNQPQHF
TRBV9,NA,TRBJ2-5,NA,CASSPGQYQETQYF
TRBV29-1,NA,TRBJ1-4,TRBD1,CSVQGAQTNEKLFF
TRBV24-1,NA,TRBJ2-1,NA,CATSDLQARFAQFF
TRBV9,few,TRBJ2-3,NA,CASSVASTDTQYF
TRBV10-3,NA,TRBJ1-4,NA,CAISESLLEREKLFF
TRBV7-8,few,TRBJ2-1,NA,CASSLEPRDCEQFF
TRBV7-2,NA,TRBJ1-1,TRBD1,CASRLGGAGTEAFF
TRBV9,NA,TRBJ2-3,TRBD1,CASGDRATDTQYF
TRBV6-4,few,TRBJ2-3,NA,CASSDSWATTDTQYF
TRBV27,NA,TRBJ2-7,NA,CASSLNGNEQYF
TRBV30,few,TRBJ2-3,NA,CALDTQYF
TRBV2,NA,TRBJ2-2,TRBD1,CASCDDRGRGELFF
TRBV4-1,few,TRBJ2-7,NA,CASSQESLGTANEQYF
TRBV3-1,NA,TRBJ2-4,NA,CASSQDGTQDTLLSKNIQYF
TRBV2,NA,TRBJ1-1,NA,CASLGGSKNTEAFF
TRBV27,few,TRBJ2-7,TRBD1,CASKNRGLPYEQYF
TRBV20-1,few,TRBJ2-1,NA,CSGLGAASYNEQFF
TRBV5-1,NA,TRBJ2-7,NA,CASSPAGVGGPASYEQYF
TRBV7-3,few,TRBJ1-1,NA,CASSSIRDTEAFF
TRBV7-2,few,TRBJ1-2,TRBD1,CASSYRAGQGHHGYTF
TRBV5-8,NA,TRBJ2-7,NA,CASRDSWPDVSYEQYF
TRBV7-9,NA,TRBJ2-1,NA,CASREGGNEQFF
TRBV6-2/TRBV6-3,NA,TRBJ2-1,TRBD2,CASILAGGRAGEQFF
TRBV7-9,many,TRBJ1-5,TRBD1,CASSLRTGQDQHF
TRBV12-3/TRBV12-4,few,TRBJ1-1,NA,CASRIADRTNTEAFF
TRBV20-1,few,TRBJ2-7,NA,CSARDRARGTYEQYF
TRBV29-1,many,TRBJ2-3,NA,CSVETNRDTQYF
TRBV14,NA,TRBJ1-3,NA,CASSSRRGVGNTIYF
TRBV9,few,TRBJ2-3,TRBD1,CASSVEGANRFTDTQYF
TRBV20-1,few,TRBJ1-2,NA,CSAKPGATNYGYTF
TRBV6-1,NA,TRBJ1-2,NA,CASSPRGARGYTF
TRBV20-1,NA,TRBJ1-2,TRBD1,CSAIEGQGGWGYTF
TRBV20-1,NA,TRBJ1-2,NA,CSARPVAGYGYTF
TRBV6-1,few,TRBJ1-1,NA,CASTPKGGGTEAFF
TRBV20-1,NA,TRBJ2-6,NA,CSASPSGALVSGANVLTF
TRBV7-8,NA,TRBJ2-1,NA,CASSHNQQFF
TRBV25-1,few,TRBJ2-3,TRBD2,CASRPGTSGRTDTQYF
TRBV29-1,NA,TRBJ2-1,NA,CSVGSWDEQFF
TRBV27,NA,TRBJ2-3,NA,CASSLFSGTDTQYF
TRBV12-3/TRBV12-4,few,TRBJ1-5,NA,CASSTQRGASQPQHF
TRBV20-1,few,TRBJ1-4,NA,CSAFPGTANEKLFF
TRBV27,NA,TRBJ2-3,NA,CASSPLSPTGTQYF
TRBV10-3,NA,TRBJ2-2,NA,CAIRGGLNSNTGELFF
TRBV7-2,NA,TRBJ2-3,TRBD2,CARRESPDTQYF
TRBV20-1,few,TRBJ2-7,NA,CSAKGAGQKVSYEQYF
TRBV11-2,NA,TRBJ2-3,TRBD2,CASSSLAVLNTAPSTDTQYF
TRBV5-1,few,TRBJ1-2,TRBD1,CASSSWDRENGYTF
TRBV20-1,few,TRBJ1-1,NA,CSARAAGQHTEAFF
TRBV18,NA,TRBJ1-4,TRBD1,CASSPRRQGADEKLFF
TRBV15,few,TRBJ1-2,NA,CATSRRQATIYGYTF